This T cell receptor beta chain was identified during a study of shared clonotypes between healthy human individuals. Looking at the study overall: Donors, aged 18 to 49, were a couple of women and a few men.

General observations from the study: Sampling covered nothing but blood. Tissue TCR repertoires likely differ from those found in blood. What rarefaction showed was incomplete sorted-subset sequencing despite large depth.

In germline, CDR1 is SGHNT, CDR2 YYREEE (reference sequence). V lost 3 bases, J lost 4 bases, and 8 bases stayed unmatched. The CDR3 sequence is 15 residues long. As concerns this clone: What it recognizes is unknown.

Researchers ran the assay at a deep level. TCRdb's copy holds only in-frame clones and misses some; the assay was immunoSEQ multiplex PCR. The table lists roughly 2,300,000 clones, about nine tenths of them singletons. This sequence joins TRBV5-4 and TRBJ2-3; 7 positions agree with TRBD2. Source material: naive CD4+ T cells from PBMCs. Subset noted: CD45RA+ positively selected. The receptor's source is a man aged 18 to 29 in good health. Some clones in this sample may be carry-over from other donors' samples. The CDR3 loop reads CASSSGREMSDTQYF. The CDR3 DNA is TGTGCCAGCAGCTCAGGGCGGGAGATGTCAGATACGCAGTATTTT.